This is a list of T cell receptor beta chains from one sample in a study of CD8+CD57+ T cells in acquired aplastic anemia. TCRdb reprocessed the reads via MiXCR and lists one record per CDR3 protein. The sample lists around 430,000 distinct CDR3 sequences, around 30% occurring once. Sequencing was done on a sample of sorted CD4+, CD8+, or CD8+CD57+ T cells (not recorded which) from PBMCs. Receptors were obtained from a human donor with aplastic anemia. CDR3s include the opening cysteine and the closing phenylalanine or tryptophan.

cdr3_length | v_call | cdr3_aa
13 | TRBV9 | CASSGRWDEKLFF
16 | TRBV2 | CASIPTSGNSYNEQFF
16 | TRBV19 | CASSRGGGTPGNEQFF
16 | TRBV19 | CASSIDGTGGTETQYF
15 | TRBV27 | CASSSPRGRENIQYF
12 | TRBV20-1 | CSASPDDQPQHF
16 | TRBV18 | CASSPVTGRLSGELFF
13 | TRBV10-2 | CASTLGGGQPQHF
11 | TRBV2 | CASSEGVKLFF
12 | TRBV20-1 | CSARPGSYGYTF
13 | TRBV7-3 | CASSQLAAYGYTF
14 | TRBV28 | CASRTRREYETQYF
13 | TRBV20-1 | CSASETFDYGYTF
13 | TRBV29-1 | CSVAWGIDQPQHF
12 | TRBV7-9 | CASSLQDYGYTF
14 | TRBV2 | CASRDRGSPGELFF
16 | TRBV7-8 | CASSFFLRDSGNTIYF
13 | TRBV3-1 | CASSLQRQETQYF
12 | TRBV7-2 | CASSLDPETQYF
12 | TRBV10-3 | CAIDSDSYGYTF
13 | TRBV6-1 | CASSELRDGLADF
15 | TRBV9 | CASSVDGQGQETQYF
15 | TRBV14 | CASSFNFGSYNEQFF
13 | TRBV2 | CASRDRNYYGYTF